This T cell receptor beta chain appears in the sequencing data of a study of CXCR3-negative and CXCR3-positive naive CD8 T cells. Comments on this clonotype: Its antigen is unknown.

Libraries of TRB cDNA were made by 5' RACE and carried UMIs. TCRdb reprocessed the 5' RACE reads and reports one entry per CDR3 protein, with no DNA. The sample includes 60,000 to 65,000 distinct CDR3 sequences. Findings and caveats of the study: Researchers report that CXCR3-positive naive cells carry more hydrophobic TRB CDR3s than CXCR3-negative naive cells. Much lower diversity was found in memory CD8+ cells, while both naive subsets had comparably high diversity.

Triplicates of about 280,000 cells were sorted from each CD8+ T cell subset. The germline V gene encodes CDR1 SGHRS and CDR2 YFSETQ. This CDR3 comprises 13 residues. The receptor was derived from a human donor in good health. Some clones in this sample may be carry-over from other donors' samples. The sample was naive CXCR3+ CD8+ T cells from blood. Subset in this sample: CD45RO-CCR7+CD27+CD95- naive CD8+ T cells expressing CXCR3 (TNR3+). V usage is TRBV5-1 and J usage is TRBJ2-3. CDR3: CASSLSGADTQYF.